This T cell receptor beta chain originates from a study of identical twins. From the 5' RACE reads, TCRdb called clonotypes with MiXCR, one entry per CDR3 protein. The sample consists of 350,000 to 450,000 distinct CDR3 sequences, about 18% of them appearing once. Study-level findings and limits: The authors drew conclusions from cross-sectional statistical analysis rather than following the same donors. Those out-of-frame alpha sequences shared by twins showed an excess of low generation probability. In cord blood, abundant beta clonotypes had fewer insertions; memory showed no trend.

V shed 5 bases and J shed 4 bases, with 18 bases lying between them. This CDR3 region has 15 residues. Germline CDR1 reads SGHTA; CDR2 reads FQGNSA. This clonotype was counted a few times. Its antigen is not identified. The receptor was isolated from a man aged 50-60 years in good health. Sequencing was carried out using naive T cells sorted from blood. The rearrangement links TRBV7-2 to TRBJ2-7; the D gene is possibly TRBD1 (6 bases). CDR3 residues: CASSVLAGASYEQYF. The DNA for the CDR3 is TGTGCCAGCAGCGTTTTGGCAGGGGCGTCATACGAGCAGTACTTC. The full variable domain, in which reference TRBV7-2 and TRBJ2-7 provide the parts outside the CDR3, is GAGVSQSPSNKVTEKGKDVELRCDPISGHTALYWYRQSLGQGLEFLIYFQGNSAPDKSGLPSDRFSAERTGGSVSTLTIQRTQQEDSAVYLCASSVLAGASYEQYFGPGTRLTVT.